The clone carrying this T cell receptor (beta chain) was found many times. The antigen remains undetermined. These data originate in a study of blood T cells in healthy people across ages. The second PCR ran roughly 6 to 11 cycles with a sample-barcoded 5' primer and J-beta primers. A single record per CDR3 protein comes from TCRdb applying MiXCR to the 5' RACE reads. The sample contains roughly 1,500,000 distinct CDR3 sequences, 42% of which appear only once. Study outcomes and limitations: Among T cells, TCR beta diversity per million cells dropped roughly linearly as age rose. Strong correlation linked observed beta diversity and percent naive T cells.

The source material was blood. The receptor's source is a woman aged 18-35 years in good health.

The CDR3 bases are TGTGCCAGCAGAGTTTCAGGGGGGAGGCGAGCTTTCTTT. Amino acid sequence: CASRVSGGRRAFF. The rearrangement links TRBV12-3 or TRBV12-4 to TRBJ1-1; 7 bases align to TRBD1. The CDR3 sequence is 13 residues long. V was pared by 6 bases and J by 10 bases, with 11 bases of the junction left unmatched.